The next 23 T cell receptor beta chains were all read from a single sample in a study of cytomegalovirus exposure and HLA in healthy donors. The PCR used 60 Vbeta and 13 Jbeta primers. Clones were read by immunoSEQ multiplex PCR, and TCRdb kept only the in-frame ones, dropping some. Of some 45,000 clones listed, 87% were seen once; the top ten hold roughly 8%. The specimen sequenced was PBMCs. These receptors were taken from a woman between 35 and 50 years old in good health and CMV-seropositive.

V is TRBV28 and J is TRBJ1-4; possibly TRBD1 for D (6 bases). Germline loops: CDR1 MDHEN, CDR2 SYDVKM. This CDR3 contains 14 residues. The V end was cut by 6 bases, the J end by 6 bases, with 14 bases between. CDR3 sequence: CASSRGGSDEKLFF. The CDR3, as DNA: TGTGCCAGCAGCCGAGGGGGAAGCGATGAAAAACTGTTTTTT.

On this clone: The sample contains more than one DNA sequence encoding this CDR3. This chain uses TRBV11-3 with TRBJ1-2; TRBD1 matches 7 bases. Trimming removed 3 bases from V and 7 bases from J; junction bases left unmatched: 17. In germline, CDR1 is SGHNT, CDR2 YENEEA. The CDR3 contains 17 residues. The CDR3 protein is CASSFIAGTAFPAGYTF. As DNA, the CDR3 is TGTGCCAGCAGCTTCATCGCCGGGACAGCTTTTCCAGCTGGCTACACCTTC.

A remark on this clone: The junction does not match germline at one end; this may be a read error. The CDR3 region has the DNA TGTTCCAGCAGCATAGGGACTAGCGGGTACGGGACCCAGTACTTC. Translating gives CSSSIGTSGYGTQYF. This chain joins TRBV7-9 and TRBJ2-5, with 12 nucleotides matching TRBD2. CDR1 SEHNR and CDR2 FQNEAQ come from the germline V gene (reference sequence). CDR3 length equals 15 residues.

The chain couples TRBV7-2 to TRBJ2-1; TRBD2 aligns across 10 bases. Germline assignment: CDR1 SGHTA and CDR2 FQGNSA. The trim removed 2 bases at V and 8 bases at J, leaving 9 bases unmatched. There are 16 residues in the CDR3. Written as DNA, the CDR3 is TGTGCCAGCAGCTTAACTTTCCTAGCGGGAGCCTATGAGCAGTTCTTC. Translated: CASSLTFLAGAYEQFF. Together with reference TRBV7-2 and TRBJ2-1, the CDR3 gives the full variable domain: GAGVSQSPSNKVTEKGKDVELRCDPISGHTALYWYRQSLGQGLEFLIYFQGNSAPDKSGLPSDRFSAERTGGSVSTLTIQRTQQEDSAVYLCASSLTFLAGAYEQFFGPGTRLTVL.

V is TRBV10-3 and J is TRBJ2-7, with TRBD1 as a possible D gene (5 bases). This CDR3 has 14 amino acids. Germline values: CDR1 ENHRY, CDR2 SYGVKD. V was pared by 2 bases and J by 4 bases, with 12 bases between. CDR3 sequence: CAISEIGQGYEQYF. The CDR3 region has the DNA TGTGCCATCAGTGAGATAGGCCAGGGTTACGAGCAGTACTTC.

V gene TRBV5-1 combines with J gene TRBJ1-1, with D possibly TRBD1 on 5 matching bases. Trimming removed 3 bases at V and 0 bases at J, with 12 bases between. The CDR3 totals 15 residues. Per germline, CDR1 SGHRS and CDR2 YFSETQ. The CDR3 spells CASSYSGGMNTEAFF. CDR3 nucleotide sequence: TGCGCCAGCAGCTACTCGGGGGGGATGAACACTGAAGCTTTCTTT.

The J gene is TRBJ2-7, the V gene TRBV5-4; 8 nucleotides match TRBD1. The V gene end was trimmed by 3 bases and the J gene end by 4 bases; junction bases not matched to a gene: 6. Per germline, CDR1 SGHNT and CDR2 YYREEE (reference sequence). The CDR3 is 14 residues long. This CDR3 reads CASSYDRGRYEQYF. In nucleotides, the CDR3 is TGTGCCAGCAGCTACGACAGGGGAAGGTACGAGCAGTACTTC.

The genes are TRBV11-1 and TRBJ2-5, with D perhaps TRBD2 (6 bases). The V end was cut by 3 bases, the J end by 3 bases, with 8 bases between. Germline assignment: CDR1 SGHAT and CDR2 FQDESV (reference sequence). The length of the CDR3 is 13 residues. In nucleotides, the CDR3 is TGTGCCAGCAGCTTTACGGGAGAAGAGACCCAGTACTTC. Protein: CASSFTGEETQYF.

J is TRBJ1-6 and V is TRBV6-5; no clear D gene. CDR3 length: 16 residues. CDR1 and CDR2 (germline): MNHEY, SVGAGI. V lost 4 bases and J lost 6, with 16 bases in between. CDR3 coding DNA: TGTGCCAGCAGTTTAAATGGAGCCACACTTAATTCACCCCTCCACTTT. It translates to CASSLNGATLNSPLHF.

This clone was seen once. The CDR3 sequence is CASNQGQGTDTQYF. The CDR3 DNA reads TGCGCCAGCAACCAAGGACAGGGCACAGATACGCAGTATTTT. The rearrangement links TRBV5-1 to TRBJ2-3; 7 bases match TRBD1. This CDR3 spans 14 amino acids. V shed 6 bases and J 1 base; nucleotides not matched to a gene: 5. The germline gives CDR1 SGHRS, CDR2 YFSETQ. The whole variable domain, remainder taken from reference TRBV5-1 and TRBJ2-3, is KAGVTQTPRYLIKTRGQQVTLSCSPISGHRSVSWYQQTPGQGLQFLFEYFSETQRNKGNFPGRFSGRQFSNSRSEMNVSTLELGDSALYLCASNQGQGTDTQYFGPGTRLTVL.

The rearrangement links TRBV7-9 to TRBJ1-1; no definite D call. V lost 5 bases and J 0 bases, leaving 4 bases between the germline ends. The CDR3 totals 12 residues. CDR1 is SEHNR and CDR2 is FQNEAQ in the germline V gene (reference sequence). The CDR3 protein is CASSPLNTEAFF. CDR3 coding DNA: TGTGCCAGCAGCCCGTTGAACACTGAAGCTTTCTTT.

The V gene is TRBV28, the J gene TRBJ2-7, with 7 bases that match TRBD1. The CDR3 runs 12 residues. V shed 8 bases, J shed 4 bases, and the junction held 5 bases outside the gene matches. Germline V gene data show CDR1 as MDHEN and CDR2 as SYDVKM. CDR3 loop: CASCDREYEQYF. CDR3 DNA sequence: TGTGCCAGCTGTGACAGGGAATACGAGCAGTACTTC.

CDR3 residues: CASRQPGQRNTIYF. The CDR3 region has the DNA TGTGCCAGCAGACAACCGGGACAGAGAAACACCATATATTTT. This chain uses TRBV2 with TRBJ1-3, with 7 bases matching TRBD1. The trim removed 6 bases at V and 5 bases at J, leaving 7 bases unmatched. The CDR3 is made up of 14 amino acids. CDR1 and CDR2 from the germline V gene are SNHLY and FYNNEI.

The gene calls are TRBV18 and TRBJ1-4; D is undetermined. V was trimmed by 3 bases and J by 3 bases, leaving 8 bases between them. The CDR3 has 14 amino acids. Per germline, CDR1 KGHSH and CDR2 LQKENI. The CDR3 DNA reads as TGTGCCAGCTCACCGGCAGAGGCTAATGAAAAACTGTTTTTT. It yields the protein CASSPAEANEKLFF.

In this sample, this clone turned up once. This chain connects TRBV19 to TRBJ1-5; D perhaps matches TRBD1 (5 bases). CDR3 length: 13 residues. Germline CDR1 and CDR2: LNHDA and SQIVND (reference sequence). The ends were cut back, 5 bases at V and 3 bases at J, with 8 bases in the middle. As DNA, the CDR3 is TGTGCCAGTAGTTCGACAGACAATCAGCCCCAGCATTTT. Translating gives CASSSTDNQPQHF.

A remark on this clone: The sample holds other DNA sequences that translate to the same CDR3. CDR3 DNA: TGTGCCAGCTGGAGCTCCTACAATGAGCAGTTCTTC. Its protein is CASWSSYNEQFF. The chain joins TRBV28 to TRBJ2-1; no firm D call. The germline V gene has CDR1 MDHEN and CDR2 SYDVKM. The CDR3 length is 12 residues. Deletions cut 8 bases from V and 0 bases from J, with 5 bases between.

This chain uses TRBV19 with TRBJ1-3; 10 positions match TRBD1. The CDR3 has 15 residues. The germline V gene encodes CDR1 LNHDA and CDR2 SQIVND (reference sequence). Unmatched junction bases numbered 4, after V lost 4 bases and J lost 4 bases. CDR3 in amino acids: CASSNDRGPGNTIYF. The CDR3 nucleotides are TGTGCCAGTAGTAACGACAGGGGGCCCGGAAACACCATATATTTT.

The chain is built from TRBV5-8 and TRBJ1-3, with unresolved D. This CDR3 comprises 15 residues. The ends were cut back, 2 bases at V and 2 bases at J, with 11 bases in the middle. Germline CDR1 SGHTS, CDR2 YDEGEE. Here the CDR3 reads CASSFVGTAGNTIYF. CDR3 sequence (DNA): TGTGCCAGCAGCTTTGTGGGCACAGCTGGAAACACCATATATTTT. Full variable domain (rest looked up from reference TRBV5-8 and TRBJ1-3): EAGVTQSPTHLIKTRGQQATLRCSPISGHTSVYWYQQALGLGLQFLLWYDEGEERNRGNFPPRFSGRQFPNYSSELNVNALELEDSALYLCASSFVGTAGNTIYFGEGSWLTVV.

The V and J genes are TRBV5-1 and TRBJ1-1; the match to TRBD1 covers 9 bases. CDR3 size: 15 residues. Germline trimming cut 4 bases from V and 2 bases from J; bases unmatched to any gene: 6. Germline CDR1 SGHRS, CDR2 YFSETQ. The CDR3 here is CASSPRDRVNTEAFF. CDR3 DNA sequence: TGCGCCAGCAGCCCCCGGGACAGGGTTAACACTGAAGCTTTCTTT.

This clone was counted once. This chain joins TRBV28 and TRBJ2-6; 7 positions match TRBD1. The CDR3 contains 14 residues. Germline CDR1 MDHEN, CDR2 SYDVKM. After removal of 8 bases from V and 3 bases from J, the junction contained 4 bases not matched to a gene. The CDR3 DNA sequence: TGTGCCAGCCAAGGACAGGTTGGGGCCAACGTCCTGACTTTC. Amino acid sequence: CASQGQVGANVLTF.

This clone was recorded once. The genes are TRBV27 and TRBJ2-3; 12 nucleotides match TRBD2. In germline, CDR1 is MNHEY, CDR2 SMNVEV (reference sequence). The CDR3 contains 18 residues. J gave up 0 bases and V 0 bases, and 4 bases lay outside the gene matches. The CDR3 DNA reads TGTGCCAGCAGTTTATCCTCTAGCGGGGGGGCTAGCACAGATACGCAGTATTTT. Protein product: CASSLSSSGGASTDTQYF.

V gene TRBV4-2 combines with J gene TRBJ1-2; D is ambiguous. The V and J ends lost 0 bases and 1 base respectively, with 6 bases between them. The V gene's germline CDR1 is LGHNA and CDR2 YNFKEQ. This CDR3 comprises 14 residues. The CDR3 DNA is TGTGCCAGCAGCCAAGATCGTAGTAACTATGGCTACACCTTC. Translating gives CASSQDRSNYGYTF.

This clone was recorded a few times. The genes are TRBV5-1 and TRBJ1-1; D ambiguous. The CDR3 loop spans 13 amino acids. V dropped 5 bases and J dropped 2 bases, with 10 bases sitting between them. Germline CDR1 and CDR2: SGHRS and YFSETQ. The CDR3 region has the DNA TGCGCCAGCAGGAGGAGGGCCAACACTGAAGCTTTCTTT. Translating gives CASRRRANTEAFF.